In its sample, the clone carrying this T cell receptor beta chain was seen once. As yet, its antigen is unknown. These data belong to a study of cytomegalovirus exposure and HLA in healthy donors. Overall study results and limits: A few of the chains that were CMV-associated were confirmed in vitro to be specific for CMV antigens.

Trimming cost V 6 bases and J 8 bases, with 15 bases left between them. The CDR3 loop spans 13 amino acids. Germline assignment: CDR1 SGHDT and CDR2 YYEEEE. The PCR used 60 Vbeta and 13 Jbeta primers. The assay was immunoSEQ multiplex PCR, and TCRdb's table has in-frame clones only and misses some. The data show over 200,000 clones, 77% seen once. This sequence joins TRBV5-6 and TRBJ2-1; a possible D gene is TRBD2 (6 bases). The sample consisted of PBMCs. This receptor was identified in a woman aged 55 to 70 in good health and CMV-seropositive. The CDR3 loop is CASNDGPGDEQFF. The CDR3 bases are TGTGCCAGCAACGACGGCCCGGGGGATGAGCAGTTCTTC.